This TCR beta chain came from a study of CD8+ T cells in alopecia areata. Whole-study findings and limits: Sequencing of scalp tissue also captures the resident alphabeta T cells of normal skin.

RNA extraction and reverse transcription yielded cDNA as sequencing template. The assay was immunoSEQ multiplex PCR, and TCRdb's table has in-frame clones only and misses some. The table has roughly 150,000 clones, 75% to 90% seen once. Germline assignment: CDR1 SNHLY and CDR2 FYNNEI. The CDR3 runs 14 residues. V was cut by 1 base and J by 0 bases, with 7 bases left in between. Turning to this clone: Its antigen is unknown.

Individuals with alopecia areata gave both lesional scalp punch biopsies and peripheral blood for collection. The sample here was CD8+ T cells sorted from blood, taken at week 0. The TCR comes from a human donor with alopecia areata. The chain is built from TRBV2 and TRBJ2-7; no clear D. CDR3 sequence (DNA): TGTGCCAGCAGTGAAGTCGGAATCTCCTACGAGCAGTACTTC. This sequence encodes CASSEVGISYEQYF.